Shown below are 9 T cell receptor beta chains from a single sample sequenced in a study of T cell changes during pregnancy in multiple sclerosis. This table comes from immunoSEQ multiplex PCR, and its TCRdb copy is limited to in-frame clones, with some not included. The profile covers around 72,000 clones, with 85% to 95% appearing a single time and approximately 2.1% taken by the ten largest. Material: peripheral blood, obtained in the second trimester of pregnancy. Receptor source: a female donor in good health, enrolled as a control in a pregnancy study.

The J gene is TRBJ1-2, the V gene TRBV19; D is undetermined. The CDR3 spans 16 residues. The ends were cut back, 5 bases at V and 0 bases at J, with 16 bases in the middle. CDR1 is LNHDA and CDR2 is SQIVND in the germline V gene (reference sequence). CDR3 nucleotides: TGTGCCAGTAGTGGGCCGGGAGGCATGTCTAACTATGGCTACACCTTC. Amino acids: CASSGPGGMSNYGYTF. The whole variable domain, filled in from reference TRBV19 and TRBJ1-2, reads DGGITQSPKYLFRKEGQNVTLSCEQNLNHDAMYWYRQDPGQGLRLIYYSQIVNDFQKGDIAEGYSVSREKKESFPLTVTSAQKNPTAFYLCASSGPGGMSNYGYTFGSGTRLTVV.

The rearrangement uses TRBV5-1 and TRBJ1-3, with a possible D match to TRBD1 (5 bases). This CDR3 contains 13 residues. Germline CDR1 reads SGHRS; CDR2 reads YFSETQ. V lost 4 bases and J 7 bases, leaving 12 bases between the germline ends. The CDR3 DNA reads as TGCGCCAGCAGCCGTACGGAGGGGAACACCATATATTTT. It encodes CASSRTEGNTIYF.

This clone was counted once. The CDR3 sequence is CAGATGGNQPQHF. DNA of the CDR3: TGTGCCGGGGCGACAGGAGGCAATCAGCCCCAGCATTTT. The chain recombines TRBV30 with TRBJ1-5, with D perhaps matching TRBD1 (6 bases). Trimming cost V 8 bases and J 2 bases, with 13 bases left between them. The CDR3 has 13 amino acids. Germline V CDR1 and CDR2: GTSNPN, SVGIG (reference sequence).

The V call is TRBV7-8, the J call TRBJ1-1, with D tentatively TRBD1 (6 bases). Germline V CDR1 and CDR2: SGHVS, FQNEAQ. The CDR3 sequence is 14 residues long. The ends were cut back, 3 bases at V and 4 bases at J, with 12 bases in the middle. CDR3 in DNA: TGTGCCAGCAGCTTTGGGTTGGGGGCCACTGAAGCTTTCTTT. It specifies CASSFGLGATEAFF. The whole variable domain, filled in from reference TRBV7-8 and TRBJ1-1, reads GAGVSQSPRYKVAKRGQDVALRCDPISGHVSLFWYQQALGQGPEFLTYFQNEAQLDKSGLPSDRFFAERPEGSVSTLKIQRTQQEDSAVYLCASSFGLGATEAFFGQGTRLTVV.

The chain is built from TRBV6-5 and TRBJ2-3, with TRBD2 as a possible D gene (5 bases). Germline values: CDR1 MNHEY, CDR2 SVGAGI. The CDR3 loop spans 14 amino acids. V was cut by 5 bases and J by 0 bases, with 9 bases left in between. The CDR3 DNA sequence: TGTGCCAGCAGTCTAGGCGGGAGCACAGATACGCAGTATTTT. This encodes CASSLGGSTDTQYF.

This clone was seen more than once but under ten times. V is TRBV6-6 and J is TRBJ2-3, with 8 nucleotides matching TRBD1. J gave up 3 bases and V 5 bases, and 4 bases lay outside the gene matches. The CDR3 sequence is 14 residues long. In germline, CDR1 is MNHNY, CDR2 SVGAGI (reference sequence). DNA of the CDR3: TGTGCCAGCAGTCTTGACAGGGGAACAGATACGCAGTATTTT. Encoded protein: CASSLDRGTDTQYF.

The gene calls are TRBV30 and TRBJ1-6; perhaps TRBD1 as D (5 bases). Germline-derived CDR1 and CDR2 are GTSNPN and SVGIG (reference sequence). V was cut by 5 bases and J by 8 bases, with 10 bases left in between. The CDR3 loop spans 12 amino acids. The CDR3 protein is CAWGSGDSPLHF. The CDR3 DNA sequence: TGTGCCTGGGGGTCGGGGGATTCACCCCTCCACTTT. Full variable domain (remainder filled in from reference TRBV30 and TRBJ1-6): SQTIHQWPATLVQPVGSPLSLECTVEGTSNPNLYWYRQAAGRGLQLLFYSVGIGQISSEVPQNLSASRPQDRQFILSSKKLLLSDSGFYLCAWGSGDSPLHFGNGTRLTVT.

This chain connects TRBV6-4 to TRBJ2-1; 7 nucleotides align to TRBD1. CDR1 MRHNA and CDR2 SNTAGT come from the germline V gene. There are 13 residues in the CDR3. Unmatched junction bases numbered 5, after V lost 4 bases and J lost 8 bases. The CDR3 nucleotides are TGTGCCAGCAGTGGCCAGACAGGGTATGAGCAGTTCTTC. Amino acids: CASSGQTGYEQFF.

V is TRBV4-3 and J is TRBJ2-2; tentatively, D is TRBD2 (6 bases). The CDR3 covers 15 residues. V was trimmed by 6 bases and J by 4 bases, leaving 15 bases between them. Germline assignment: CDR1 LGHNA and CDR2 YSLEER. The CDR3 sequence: CASRTGTEGTGELFF. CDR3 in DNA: TGCGCCAGCAGAACCGGGACTGAAGGCACCGGGGAGCTGTTTTTT.